Only a few counts were recorded for the clone carrying this TCR beta chain. No antigen is known for it. These data are taken from a study of T cell repertoires in cytomegalovirus infection. Study context: Recently identified HLA-C-restricted CMV epitopes and well-studied HLA-B-restricted CMV epitopes were used by the study. Signatures in public TCR beta sequences pointed to both CMV infection and matching HLA type. Study outcomes and limitations: HLA-C-restricted CMV clonotypes gave the most frequent clonotype in two of eight donors. CMV carriers having the relevant HLA were flagged by cumulative public TCR beta family frequency.

Germline lookup yields CDR1 MNHEY and CDR2 SVGEGT. V was pared by 5 bases and J by 5 bases, with 8 bases between. The CDR3 sequence is 12 residues long. TCRdb called the reads again in MiXCR, with one record for every CDR3 protein. This table holds about 700,000 distinct CDR3 sequences, about 30% found once. V gene TRBV6-2 or TRBV6-3 combines with J gene TRBJ2-3; possible D gene TRBD1, 5 bases. The clonotype originates from a human donor in good health (CMV status not recorded). Some clones in this sample may be carry-over from other donors' samples. The sequencing used cultured PBMCs, collected from culture after CMV antigen stimulation. CDR3: CASSTREDTQYF. The CDR3 nucleotides read TGTGCCAGCAGTACCAGGGAAGATACGCAGTATTTT.